This T cell receptor (beta chain) stems from a study of blood T cell repertoires in COVID-19. The method was immunoSEQ multiplex PCR; TCRdb's version includes in-frame clones alone and lacks a portion of them. This table has roughly 340,000 clones, about nine tenths appearing once. Germline-derived CDR1 and CDR2 are ENHRY and SYGVKD. Germline trimming cut 2 bases from V and 10 bases from J; bases unmatched to any gene: 8. The CDR3 runs to 15 residues. This receptor was obtained from a woman aged 50 to 65 with COVID-19, enrolled during active disease. The V call is TRBV10-3, the J call TRBJ2-5; 12 nucleotides match TRBD1. The material sequenced was peripheral blood. CDR3 sequence reads: CAISEGTGGARDQYF. In DNA form, the CDR3 reads TGTGCCATCAGTGAGGGGACAGGGGGCGCGCGGGACCAGTACTTC.